This T cell receptor beta chain was profiled in a study of Ad26.COV2.S vaccination and SARS-CoV-2 variants. Study at large: As a participant in COV1001, the donor was in the Ad26.COV2.S trial arm. Into the muscle, Ad26.COV2.S was dosed once or twice, 56 days apart.

Treatment defined: some 20 received Ad26.COV2.S at low or high dose, single or two shots; several received placebo; per-sample allocation not given. Sampling occurred on day 63 after the first vaccine or placebo injection. Study-level points and caveats: Non-spike TCR breadth did not differ much between vaccine and placebo recipients. Analyses of TCR breadth and depth may have underestimated total T cell responses.

The trim removed 5 bases at V and 6 bases at J, leaving 6 bases unmatched. Looked up from germline, CDR1 is SNHLY and CDR2 is FYNNEI. CDR3 length: 13 amino acids. This clone appeared a single time. The antigen remains unidentified. Other nucleotide sequences in the sample specify the same CDR3. Data came from immunoSEQ multiplex PCR; TCRdb stores just in-frame clones and leaves some out. The sample carries around 370,000 clones, roughly 84% recorded once. Sequencing used peripheral blood, obtained in a trial of Ad26.COV2.S vaccine versus placebo. V gene TRBV2 combines with J gene TRBJ1-1, with 7 bases that match TRBD1. The TCR originated in a person aged 18 to 65 who received the Ad26.COV2.S COVID-19 vaccine or a placebo. The chain's CDR3 is CASSTDRAAEAFF. CDR3 coding DNA: TGTGCCAGCAGTACAGACAGGGCTGCTGAAGCTTTCTTT.